These T cell receptor beta chains were read from a single sample in a study of PD-L1 blockade in urothelial cancer. TCRdb's table, derived via immunoSEQ multiplex PCR, lists solely in-frame clones and lacks some. The sample includes roughly 45,000 clones, 82% of them seen just once. Sequenced here: PBMCs, sampled around atezolizumab (anti-PD-L1) treatment. These receptors all stem from a man in his 60s with urothelial cancer. CDR3s include the opening cysteine and the closing phenylalanine or tryptophan. D genes are given only for firm matches. Not every row has a clone size; where given, it reads once, few, many or a size class.

V: TRBV30
J: TRBJ1-2
D: .
size: .
DNA: TGTGCCTTAGAGAGCTATGGCTACACCTTC
CDR3: CALESYGYTF

V: TRBV5-5
J: TRBJ2-1
D: .
size: once
DNA: TGTGCCAGCAGCTTGGCCTGGTTGGCGGACCTACAGGGTGAGCAGTTCTTC
CDR3: CASSLAWLADLQGEQFF

V: TRBV9
J: TRBJ2-7
D: TRBD2
size: .
DNA: TGTGCCAGCAGCGTAGGTCTAGCGGGATTTGGCGAGCAGTACTTC
CDR3: CASSVGLAGFGEQYF

V: TRBV28
J: TRBJ1-1
D: .
size: .
DNA: TGTGCCAGCAGTTTTGTCCCCAGGGACACTGAAGCTTTCTTT
CDR3: CASSFVPRDTEAFF

V: TRBV5-1
J: TRBJ1-1
D: TRBD1
size: once
DNA: TGCGCCAGCAGCGAGGGGGGACAGGGGTCTGAAGCTTTCTTT
CDR3: CASSEGGQGSEAFF

V: TRBV7-9
J: TRBJ1-4
D: .
size: .
DNA: TGTGCCAGCAGCCGGAGAGAAAAACTGTTTTTT
CDR3: CASSRREKLFF

V: TRBV6-1
J: TRBJ1-1
D: .
size: .
DNA: TGTGCCAGCAGTGAATACAGAGGGCGCACTGAAGCTTTCTTT
CDR3: CASSEYRGRTEAFF

V: TRBV7-2
J: TRBJ2-3
D: .
size: .
DNA: TGTGCCAGCAGCACAGAAAGCACAGATACGCAGTATTTT
CDR3: CASSTESTDTQYF

V: TRBV7-8
J: TRBJ2-5
D: .
size: .
DNA: TGTGCCAGCAGCTTAGAGGCGAGACCGGGAGAGACCCAGTACTTC
CDR3: CASSLEARPGETQYF

V: TRBV4-1
J: TRBJ1-2
D: .
size: .
DNA: TGCGCCAGCAGCCCTGACAGGACTTATGGCTACACCTTC
CDR3: CASSPDRTYGYTF

V: TRBV6-1
J: TRBJ1-5
D: .
size: .
DNA: TGTGCCAGCAGTGAAGTTGGAGGGCGCAATCAGCCCCAGCATTTT
CDR3: CASSEVGGRNQPQHF

V: TRBV2
J: TRBJ1-2
D: TRBD1
size: .
DNA: TGTGCCAGCAGTGAACGGGGGACAGGAGGCTACACCTTC
CDR3: CASSERGTGGYTF

V: TRBV7-6
J: TRBJ2-1
D: TRBD2
size: .
DNA: TGTGCCAGCAGCTTAGATGGGCGGGAGCACAATGAGCAGTTCTTC
CDR3: CASSLDGREHNEQFF

V: TRBV27
J: TRBJ1-4
D: .
size: .
DNA: TGTGCCAGCAGTTTTTCGACAGAACCGAAAAAACTGTTTTTT
CDR3: CASSFSTEPKKLFF

V: TRBV1
J: TRBJ2-7
D: .
size: .
DNA: TGCACCAGCAGCCTCAGTTCCTACGAGCAGTACTTC
CDR3: CTSSLSSYEQYF

V: TRBV19
J: TRBJ2-1
D: .
size: .
DNA: TGTGCCAGTAGTCGCGGGATCTCCTACAATGAGCAGTTCTTC
CDR3: CASSRGISYNEQFF

V: TRBV5-4
J: TRBJ2-2
D: TRBD2
size: .
DNA: TGTGCCAGCAGCAATTTAGCGGGGGGATTGGCCGGGGAGCTGTTTTTT
CDR3: CASSNLAGGLAGELFF

V: TRBV27
J: TRBJ2-7
D: .
size: .
DNA: TGTGCCAGCAGTTTGGCCCAGACCTACGAGCAGTACTTC
CDR3: CASSLAQTYEQYF

V: TRBV10-3
J: TRBJ2-7
D: TRBD1
size: .
DNA: TGTGCCATCAGTGTGGGGGACAGGAACTACGAGCAGTACTTC
CDR3: CAISVGDRNYEQYF

V: TRBV5-6
J: TRBJ1-1
D: .
size: .
DNA: TGTGCCAGCAGCACAGGGACGAACACTGAAGCTTTCTTT
CDR3: CASSTGTNTEAFF

V: TRBV5-4
J: TRBJ2-3
D: .
size: .
DNA: TGTGCCAGCAGCTTGGGAAGAGGGCGCACAGATACGCAGTATTTT
CDR3: CASSLGRGRTDTQYF

V: TRBV5-6
J: TRBJ1-5
D: .
size: .
DNA: TGTGCCAGCAGCCTGGACGGGGGTAGCAATCAGCCCCAGCATTTT
CDR3: CASSLDGGSNQPQHF

V: TRBV13
J: TRBJ2-2
D: TRBD2
size: .
DNA: TGTGCCAGCAATATTATGGACTACGCGCGGGAGTCCGGGGAGCTGTTTTTT
CDR3: CASNIMDYARESGELFF

V: TRBV10-1
J: TRBJ2-2
D: TRBD2
size: .
DNA: TGCGCCAGCAGTGAGCTAGCGGGGGCCACCGGGGAGCTGTTTTTT
CDR3: CASSELAGATGELFF

V: TRBV18
J: TRBJ1-1
D: .
size: .
DNA: TGTGCCAGCTCACTAACTCGGAACACTGAAGCTTTCTTT
CDR3: CASSLTRNTEAFF

V: TRBV5-1
J: TRBJ2-7
D: TRBD2
size: .
DNA: TGCGCCAGCAGCTCGACTAGCGGGGATACCTACGAGCAGTACTTC
CDR3: CASSSTSGDTYEQYF